The 7 T cell receptor beta chains below come from one sample, sequenced in a study of brain T cells in children with intractable seizures (dated by TCRdb to the early 2020s). Library method: the immunoSEQ multiplex PCR assay. Imported from immuneACCESS, the table was reduced by TCRdb to in-frame sequences with V and J called. These copies leave out some clones; in studies compared against another copy, an unresolved V gene accounts for under half, and the cause of the remainder is not known. The sample contains a few hundred thousand clones, over 90% of them found a single time. The top ten clones comprise under 7% of the sample. This specimen's time point label, per the study, means: blood from clinic visit 5 months post-surgery; TSC patient then seizure free. The sequenced sample was peripheral blood, obtained about 5 months after surgery. The receptor source for this set is a boy under two years old with tuberous sclerosis and intractable seizures.

This chain's CDR3 is CASSLSGGIIYEQYF. CDR3 nucleotides: TGCGCCAGCAGCTTGAGCGGGGGTATTATCTACGAGCAGTACTTC. The chain carries TRBV5-1 and TRBJ2-7, with 8 bases matching TRBD2. Unmatched junction bases numbered 6, after V lost 1 base and J lost 3 bases. CDR1 and CDR2 from the germline V gene are SGHRS and YFSETQ. The length of the CDR3 is 15 residues. Combining the CDR3 with reference TRBV5-1 and TRBJ2-7 gives the whole variable domain KAGVTQTPRYLIKTRGQQVTLSCSPISGHRSVSWYQQTPGQGLQFLFEYFSETQRNKGNFPGRFSGRQFSNSRSEMNVSTLELGDSALYLCASSLSGGIIYEQYFGPGTRLTVT.

The chain uses TRBV3-1 (or the pseudogene TRBV3-2) and TRBJ2-7; 9 positions agree with TRBD1. J was trimmed by 0 bases and V by 5 bases; bases with no gene match: 8. This CDR3 has 16 amino acids. Germline CDR1 reads LGHDT; CDR2 reads YNNKEL (reference sequence). In nucleotides, the CDR3 is TGTGCCAGCAGCTCCCCACCGGGACAGGGCTCCTACGAGCAGTACTTC. Translating gives CASSSPPGQGSYEQYF.

The chain recombines TRBV4-1 with TRBJ2-2; 12 bases line up with TRBD2. CDR3 length equals 18 residues. Germline lookup yields CDR1 MGHRA and CDR2 YSYEKL. Trimming cost V 0 bases and J 5 bases; bases outside gene matches: 7. CDR3 protein: CASSQEKPSGRGTGELFF. The DNA for the CDR3 is TGCGCCAGCAGCCAAGAAAAGCCTAGCGGGAGGGGAACCGGGGAGCTGTTTTTT.

The sample holds one count of this clone. J is TRBJ1-3 and V is TRBV30, with D possibly TRBD1 on 6 matching bases. The CDR3 totals 15 residues. Deletions cut 4 bases from V and 0 bases from J, with 13 bases between. In germline, CDR1 is GTSNPN, CDR2 SVGIG (reference sequence). The CDR3 region has the DNA TGTGCCTGGACCAAAGGACAGAGCTCTGGAAACACCATATATTTT. This encodes CAWTKGQSSGNTIYF. Looking up the rest from reference TRBV30 and TRBJ1-3 gives the full variable domain: SQTIHQWPATLVQPVGSPLSLECTVEGTSNPNLYWYRQAAGRGLQLLFYSVGIGQISSEVPQNLSASRPQDRQFILSSKKLLLSDSGFYLCAWTKGQSSGNTIYFGEGSWLTVV.

Note on this clone: A read error may account for a junction end that differs from germline. CDR3 nucleotides: TGCAGCGTGGAAGGGGGGACTATCGCGTCCGAGCAGTACTTC. Translating it yields CSVEGGTIASEQYF. The chain employs TRBV29-1 and TRBJ2-7; possible D gene TRBD2, 7 bases. The germline V gene encodes CDR1 SQVTM and CDR2 ANQGSEA. The CDR3 runs to 14 residues.

V and J are TRBV12-3 or TRBV12-4 and TRBJ2-4; no clear D. The CDR3 is made up of 9 amino acids. Trimming removed 7 bases at V and 13 bases at J, with 8 bases between. CDR3 amino acids: CASTSDQYF. In DNA, the CDR3 is TGTGCCAGCACCTCGGACCAGTACTTC.

The rearrangement uses TRBV11-2 and TRBJ2-1; 9 bases line up with TRBD2. From germline, CDR1 is SGHAT and CDR2 FQNNGV. After removal of 5 bases from V and 5 bases from J, the junction contained 7 bases not matched to a gene. This CDR3 contains 15 residues. The chain's CDR3 is CASSLSGRGDNEQFF. In nucleotides, the CDR3 is TGTGCCAGCAGCCTTAGCGGGAGAGGGGACAATGAGCAGTTCTTC.